Below are 21 T cell receptor beta chains sequenced from a single sample in a study of blood T cell repertoires in COVID-19. Produced via immunoSEQ multiplex PCR; TCRdb's table is partial and in-frame only. Here the sample spans roughly 200,000 clones, roughly 88% being singletons. The sequenced material came from peripheral blood. Receptor source: a man aged 55 to 70 with acute or convalescent COVID-19.

The chain couples TRBV28 to TRBJ2-3, with TRBD2 identical over 14 bases. The trim removed 3 bases at V and 3 bases at J, leaving 20 bases unmatched. In germline, CDR1 is MDHEN, CDR2 SYDVKM. The CDR3 runs 22 residues. In nucleotides, the CDR3 is TGTGCCAGCAGTTTGAGCAGGGCACCCGTGACTAGCGGGAGGGCCTTTACAGATACGCAGTATTTT. Its translation: CASSLSRAPVTSGRAFTDTQYF.

This chain links TRBV5-1 with TRBJ2-5; tentatively, D is TRBD1 (6 bases). This CDR3 is built from 14 residues. Germline loops: CDR1 SGHRS, CDR2 YFSETQ. Deletions cut 4 bases from V and 0 bases from J, with 10 bases between. The CDR3 bases are TGCGCCAGCAGCCTTGGGACAAACCAAGAGACCCAGTACTTC. It yields the protein CASSLGTNQETQYF.

The J gene is TRBJ1-4, the V gene TRBV6-5, with D possibly matching TRBD1 (5 bases). This CDR3 has 14 amino acids. V was clipped by 8 bases and J by 6 bases, with 16 bases between them. Germline CDR1 MNHEY, CDR2 SVGAGI. CDR3 sequence reads: CASHLTATDEKLFF. CDR3 DNA sequence: TGTGCCAGCCACCTGACAGCGACCGATGAAAAACTGTTTTTT.

The chain combines TRBV7-9 with TRBJ2-7, with TRBD1 matching 7 bases. Germline V gene data show CDR1 as SEHNR and CDR2 as FQNEAQ (reference sequence). Germline trimming cut 1 base from V and 1 base from J; bases unmatched to any gene: 1. This CDR3 region has 14 residues. Here the CDR3 reads CASSLGGQSYEQYF. DNA of the CDR3: TGTGCCAGCAGCTTAGGGGGACAGTCCTACGAGCAGTACTTC.

J is TRBJ1-1 and V is TRBV5-1, with 7 bases identical to TRBD1. Germline CDR1 reads SGHRS; CDR2 reads YFSETQ. V gave up 4 bases and J gave up 2 bases; unmatched junction bases: 8. The CDR3 covers 15 residues. CDR3 region: CASSVTGMGNTEAFF. The CDR3 DNA reads as TGCGCCAGCAGCGTGACAGGGATGGGCAACACTGAAGCTTTCTTT.

The J gene is TRBJ1-4, the V gene TRBV19; D is ambiguous. The germline gives CDR1 LNHDA, CDR2 SQIVND (reference sequence). The CDR3 runs 13 residues. V was pared by 3 bases and J by 5 bases, with 7 bases between. This chain's CDR3 is CASSMFGNEKLFF. The DNA for the CDR3 is TGTGCCAGTAGTATGTTCGGGAATGAAAAACTGTTTTTT.

The V and J genes are TRBV12-3 or TRBV12-4 and TRBJ2-1; D is undetermined. Trimming took off 6 bases at V and 9 bases at J, with 9 bases between the two ends. The CDR3 is 11 amino acids. CDR3 protein: CASRDRGEQFF. CDR3 nucleotide sequence: TGTGCCAGCAGGGATAGAGGTGAGCAGTTCTTC.

The gene calls are TRBV28 and TRBJ1-5, with TRBD1 identical over 8 bases. The CDR3 runs to 15 residues. Germline V gene data show CDR1 as MDHEN and CDR2 as SYDVKM. Trimming removed 3 bases from V and 4 bases from J; junction bases left unmatched: 5. CDR3 DNA sequence: TGTGCCAGCAGTTTGCAGGGGGCCTCTAATCAGCCCCAGCATTTT. It translates to CASSLQGASNQPQHF.

The rearrangement uses TRBV30 and TRBJ2-7; TRBD2 matches 10 bases. Germline V gene sequence: CDR1 GTSNPN, CDR2 SVGIG (reference sequence). V shed 0 bases, J shed 6 bases, and the junction held 2 bases outside the gene matches. The CDR3 sequence is 13 residues long. DNA for the CDR3: TGTGCCTGGAGTGTAGCGGGAGGGTCCGAGCAGTACTTC. Its protein is CAWSVAGGSEQYF.

V and J are TRBV4-2 and TRBJ1-4; D is perhaps TRBD1 (6 bases). Trimming stripped 3 bases from V and 0 bases from J, with 11 bases between. Germline CDR1 and CDR2: LGHNA and YNFKEQ. CDR3 length equals 16 residues. The CDR3 region is CASSQVQGATNEKLFF. CDR3 sequence (DNA): TGTGCCAGCAGCCAGGTACAGGGAGCAACTAATGAAAAACTGTTTTTT.

The V call is TRBV7-2, the J call TRBJ2-5; tentatively, D is TRBD2 (5 bases). This CDR3 contains 15 residues. Germline V lookup: CDR1 SGHTA, CDR2 FQGNSA. Trimming took off 1 base at V and 5 bases at J, with 14 bases between the two ends. The CDR3 coding sequence is TGTGCCAGCAGCTTAGGCCAGACCCGAGGGGAGACCCAGTACTTC. Its translation is CASSLGQTRGETQYF.

CDR3 nucleotides: TGCGCCAGCAGCTTGGCTAGCGGGGAAGAAGAGACCCAGTACTTC. Its translation: CASSLASGEEETQYF. The chain has TRBV5-1 and TRBJ2-5, with 9 bases identical to TRBD2. The V gene's germline CDR1 is SGHRS and CDR2 YFSETQ. The CDR3 runs to 15 residues. Trimming at V came to 0 bases and at J to 3 bases, leaving 3 bases not matched to a gene. Complete variable domain (other parts from reference TRBV5-1 and TRBJ2-5): KAGVTQTPRYLIKTRGQQVTLSCSPISGHRSVSWYQQTPGQGLQFLFEYFSETQRNKGNFPGRFSGRQFSNSRSEMNVSTLELGDSALYLCASSLASGEEETQYFGPGTRLLVL.

The rearrangement uses TRBV2 and TRBJ1-1; D might be TRBD1 (5 bases). The V end was cut by 5 bases, the J end by 3 bases, with 10 bases between. The length of the CDR3 is 13 residues. Germline CDR1 is SNHLY and CDR2 is FYNNEI. CDR3 amino acids: CASSRTGDTEAFF. Here the CDR3 DNA reads TGTGCCAGCAGTCGGACGGGGGACACTGAAGCTTTCTTT. Looking up the rest from reference TRBV2 and TRBJ1-1 gives the full variable domain: EPEVTQTPSHQVTQMGQEVILRCVPISNHLYFYWYRQILGQKVEFLVSFYNNEISEKSEIFDDQFSVERPDGSNFTLKIRSTKLEDSAMYFCASSRTGDTEAFFGQGTRLTVV.

The genes are TRBV4-3 and TRBJ2-2; tentatively, D is TRBD1 (5 bases). CDR3 length: 17 residues. V lost 0 bases, J lost 3 bases, and 14 bases lay in between. Germline CDR1 reads LGHNA; CDR2 reads YSLEER. CDR3: CASSQDRPGRDTGELFF. CDR3 in DNA: TGCGCCAGCAGCCAAGATAGGCCAGGGCGAGACACCGGGGAGCTGTTTTTT.

The chain is built from TRBV6-1 and TRBJ2-1; 11 bases fit TRBD2. Per germline, CDR1 MNHNS and CDR2 SASEGT. This CDR3 has 17 residues. The V and J ends lost 1 base and 0 bases, in that order; junction bases with no gene match: 2. CDR3 nucleotides: TGTGCCAGCAGTGAAGGACTAGCGGGAAGCTCCTACAATGAGCAGTTCTTC. It specifies CASSEGLAGSSYNEQFF.

The chain links TRBV28 to TRBJ1-2; D is perhaps TRBD1 (5 bases). The V end lost 7 bases, the J end lost 7 bases, and 28 bases lay between the germline ends. The CDR3 runs to 17 residues. Per the germline V gene, CDR1 is MDHEN and CDR2 is SYDVKM. Written as DNA, the CDR3 is TGTGCCAGCACGACTCGGGAGGGGAGATGGGGCTTGGGTGGCTACACCTTC. It codes for CASTTREGRWGLGGYTF.

V usage is TRBV5-1 and J usage is TRBJ2-7; the D gene is possibly TRBD2 (5 bases). V was clipped by 0 bases and J by 3 bases, with 10 bases between them. The CDR3 has 14 amino acids. CDR1 is SGHRS, CDR2 YFSETQ, per germline. The CDR3 here is CASSLAPGGYEQYF. CDR3 in DNA: TGCGCCAGCAGCTTGGCCCCAGGAGGCTACGAGCAGTACTTC.

This clone occurred many times. This chain uses TRBV3-1 (or the pseudogene TRBV3-2) with TRBJ1-2, with 9 positions matching TRBD1. This CDR3 is 16 amino acids long. Germline CDR1 and CDR2: LGHDT and YNNKEL (reference sequence). With V trimmed by 1 base and J by 4 bases, 7 bases remained unmatched. This CDR3 reads CASSQVGTGLTYGYTF. CDR3 in DNA: TGTGCCAGCAGCCAAGTTGGGACAGGGCTAACCTATGGCTACACCTTC.

The chain recombines TRBV6-5 with TRBJ2-1, with 7 bases identical to TRBD1. Germline CDR1 is MNHEY and CDR2 is SVGAGI. Trimming took 4 bases from V and 7 from J; bases not matched to a gene: 7. The CDR3 runs to 14 residues. The CDR3 spells CASSSPNRGNEQFF. For the CDR3, the DNA is TGTGCCAGCAGTTCACCAAACAGGGGTAATGAGCAGTTCTTC.

The chain combines TRBV9 with TRBJ2-7, with D perhaps matching TRBD1 (7 bases). V was clipped by 4 bases and J by 5 bases, with 16 bases between them. CDR3 length: 14 residues. The germline V gene encodes CDR1 SGDLS and CDR2 YYNGEE. The CDR3 coding sequence is TGTGCCAGCAGCCCCCAGGGGGGATGGGACGAGCAGTACTTC. It specifies CASSPQGGWDEQYF.

The chain links TRBV6-5 to TRBJ2-5; maybe TRBD1 (6 bases). V lost 7 bases to trimming and J lost 1 base, with 10 bases between them. The CDR3 is 13 amino acids. Germline loops: CDR1 MNHEY, CDR2 SVGAGI. The CDR3 DNA is TGTGCCAGCACCGGACAGACCCAAGAGACCCAGTACTTC. It codes for CASTGQTQETQYF.